This TCR beta chain was identified during a study of chemoradiotherapy in HPV16-positive cancers. Sequenced by immunoSEQ multiplex PCR; TCRdb stores in-frame clones only, minus some. The sample yields approximately 23,000 clones, just under 75% seen once. Study-wide results and limits: HPV-specific T cells were functionally defined from only a couple of HPV16-positive patients.

Germline V gene lookup returns CDR1 LNHDA and CDR2 SQIVND (reference sequence). The V and J ends lost 10 bases and 6 bases respectively, with 19 bases between them. This CDR3 is 14 amino acids long. As regards this clone: Antigen: not known.

This sample was gathered from a patient who underwent chemoradiotherapy. The chain combines TRBV19 with TRBJ2-1; D gene unclear. This receptor was identified in a human donor with HPV-associated anogenital cancer. CDR3 DNA sequence: TGTGCCACCGAGTCCCCATACTGGACCAATGAGCAGTTCTTC. Translated: CATESPYWTNEQFF.